Below, 16 T cell receptor beta chains from the same sample are listed, as sequenced in a study of spatial heterogeneity in lung cancer. Time point denoted: blood at routine non-recurrence follow-up after resection. TCRdb re-called the 5' RACE reads through MiXCR, storing one row per CDR3 protein. The table records 110,000 or so distinct CDR3 sequences, 9.5% to 14% of them present only once. Specimen: PBMCs, collected at follow-up. The receptor set was obtained from a female donor with early-stage non-small cell lung cancer.

The V gene is TRBV9, the J gene TRBJ2-1; 11 nucleotides agree with TRBD2. This CDR3 has 18 amino acids. Germline assignment: CDR1 SGDLS and CDR2 YYNGEE. V lost 4 bases to trimming and J lost 4 bases; unmatched junction nucleotides: 13. CDR3 sequence: CASSKGTSGLNPYNEQFF. The CDR3 DNA follows: TGTGCCAGCAGCAAAGGGACTAGCGGCCTTAATCCTTACAATGAGCAGTTCTTC.

The chain has TRBV12-3 or TRBV12-4 and TRBJ1-1; D is possibly TRBD1 (5 bases). The germline V and J ends were trimmed by 6 bases and 0 bases, with 20 bases remaining between them. This CDR3 region has 17 residues. This CDR3 is CASRFNILDNLNTEAFF. DNA of the CDR3: TGTGCCAGCAGGTTCAATATTCTGGACAACCTGAACACTGAAGCTTTCTTT.

This chain links TRBV7-2 with TRBJ2-3, with a tentative D call TRBD2 (6 bases). The CDR3 is 15 amino acids. Germline V gives CDR1 SGHTA, CDR2 FQGNSA. Between the trimmed V and J ends, which lost 3 bases and 3 bases, there was a span of 13 bases. The CDR3 is CASSLPLGGTDTQYF. CDR3 in DNA: TGTGCCAGCAGCTTGCCTTTGGGGGGAACAGATACGCAGTATTTT.

This clonotype appeared a few times. The V gene is TRBV28, the J gene TRBJ2-1; maybe TRBD1 (6 bases). Germline V lookup: CDR1 MDHEN, CDR2 SYDVKM. The CDR3 totals 15 residues. The V end was cut by 7 bases, the J end by 7 bases, with 20 bases between. Here the CDR3 reads CASTTPRGLGNEQFF. DNA for the CDR3: TGTGCCAGCACGACCCCCAGGGGCCTCGGGAATGAGCAGTTCTTC.

This clonotype was counted between two and nine times. This chain links TRBV7-6 with TRBJ1-6; unclear D gene. The germline V gene encodes CDR1 SGHVS and CDR2 FNYEAQ. This CDR3 comprises 14 residues. V was pared by 3 bases and J by 7 bases, with 10 bases between. The CDR3 region is CASSLVQENSPLHF. In nucleotides, the CDR3 is TGTGCCAGCAGCTTGGTGCAGGAGAATTCACCCCTCCACTTT.

The genes are TRBV28 and TRBJ2-7, with 7 nucleotides matching TRBD1. V shed 6 bases and J 0 bases; nucleotides not matched to a gene: 5. There are 14 residues in the CDR3. Germline values: CDR1 MDHEN, CDR2 SYDVKM. The CDR3, as DNA: TGTGCCAGCAGAAATAGACAGGGCTCCTACGAGCAGTACTTC. Amino acids: CASRNRQGSYEQYF.

The sample holds a few counts of this clonotype. J is TRBJ1-5 and V is TRBV6-1, with D unclear. Trimming took 4 bases from V and 1 from J, leaving 5 bases between them. Per the germline V gene, CDR1 is MNHNS and CDR2 is SASEGT. This CDR3 contains 13 residues. As DNA, the CDR3 is TGTGCCAGCAGTGTGAGGAGCAATCAGCCCCAGCATTTT. The encoded protein is CASSVRSNQPQHF.

CDR3: CASRATGRITYNEQFF. DNA of the CDR3: TGCGCCAGCAGGGCAACTGGAAGAATAACCTACAATGAGCAGTTCTTC. The chain couples TRBV10-2 to TRBJ2-1, with D unresolved. The CDR3 consists of 16 residues. The germline V gene has CDR1 WSHSY and CDR2 SAAADI. V was pared by 6 bases and J by 2 bases, with 17 bases between.

This clonotype occurred many times. This chain connects TRBV11-2 to TRBJ1-6, with TRBD1 matching over 8 bases. Germline V lookup: CDR1 SGHAT, CDR2 FQNNGV. The CDR3 loop spans 14 amino acids. Trimming at V came to 6 bases and at J to 7 bases, leaving 5 bases not matched to a gene. CDR3 residues: CASREQGVNSPLHF. The CDR3 DNA reads TGTGCCAGCAGGGAACAGGGGGTAAATTCACCCCTCCACTTT.

In nucleotides, the CDR3 is TGTGCCAGCAGTCTGGGAATAGGGGTCGGTAATGAAAAACTGTTTTTT. This codes for CASSLGIGVGNEKLFF. The J gene is TRBJ1-4, the V gene TRBV12-3 or TRBV12-4, with D possibly TRBD1 on 5 matching bases. The CDR3 has 16 residues. With 5 bases removed from V and 4 bases from J, the gap between germline ends came to 17 bases.

The chain couples TRBV5-1 to TRBJ2-5; the match to TRBD1 covers 9 bases. The CDR3 spans 15 residues. Germline V CDR1 and CDR2: SGHRS, YFSETQ. Unmatched junction bases numbered 3, after V lost 3 bases and J lost 0 bases. The CDR3 DNA reads as TGCGCCAGCAGCTGGGGACAGGGTTACCAAGAGACCCAGTACTTC. Amino acids: CASSWGQGYQETQYF.

The chain has TRBV12-3 or TRBV12-4 and TRBJ1-2; no clear D. The CDR3 extends over 13 amino acids. Trimming stripped 4 bases from V and 4 bases from J, with 10 bases between. The CDR3 loop reads CASSSGRTYGYTF. Here the CDR3 DNA reads TGTGCCAGCAGTTCAGGACGGACCTATGGCTACACCTTC.

V is TRBV6-1 and J is TRBJ2-1; 14 bases match TRBD2. The germline V gene has CDR1 MNHNS and CDR2 SASEGT. J lost 3 bases, V lost 6 bases, and 7 bases had no gene match. The CDR3 sequence is 17 residues long. The CDR3 sequence is CASRSGTSGGRYNEQFF. The CDR3 DNA is TGTGCCAGCAGGTCCGGGACTAGCGGGGGACGCTACAATGAGCAGTTCTTC.

For the CDR3, the DNA is TGTGCCAGCAGCAAAGCCCTAGACAGGGCTAACTATGGCTACACCTTC. Its translation: CASSKALDRANYGYTF. The chain joins TRBV21-1 to TRBJ1-2; the table's D call of TRBD1 was not tested on the DNA. TRBV21-1 is marked as a pseudogene. The CDR3 loop spans 16 amino acids.

V gene TRBV7-6 combines with J gene TRBJ1-6; TRBD1 might be the D (5 bases). Trimming shortened V by 2 bases and J by 4 bases, and 18 bases separated the two germline ends. The CDR3 extends over 18 amino acids. Germline CDR1 and CDR2: SGHVS and FNYEAQ. The CDR3 sequence: CASSLRDGSASYNSPLHF. CDR3 bases: TGTGCCAGCAGCTTAAGGGACGGTTCTGCCAGTTATAATTCACCCCTCCACTTT.

This clonotype was recorded at least ten times. The chain joins TRBV29-1 to TRBJ1-5; D may be TRBD1 (6 bases). The CDR3 is 12 residues long. V was clipped by 5 bases and J by 2 bases, with 7 bases between them. Germline V gene lookup returns CDR1 SQVTM and CDR2 ANQGSEA. This CDR3 reads CSVRQGNQPQHF. The CDR3 region has the DNA TGCAGCGTTCGACAGGGCAATCAGCCCCAGCATTTT.